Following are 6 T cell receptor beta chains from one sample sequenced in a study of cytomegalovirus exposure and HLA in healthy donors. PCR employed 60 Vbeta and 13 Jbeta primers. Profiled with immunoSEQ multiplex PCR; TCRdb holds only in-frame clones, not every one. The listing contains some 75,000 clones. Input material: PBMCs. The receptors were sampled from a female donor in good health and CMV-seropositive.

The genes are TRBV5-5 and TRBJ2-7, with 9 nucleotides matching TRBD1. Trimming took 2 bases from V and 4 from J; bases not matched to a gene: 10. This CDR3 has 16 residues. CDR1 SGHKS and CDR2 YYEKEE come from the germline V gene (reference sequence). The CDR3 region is CASSLTLQGALYEQYF. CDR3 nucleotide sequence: TGTGCCAGCAGCTTAACCCTACAGGGGGCATTATACGAGCAGTACTTC.

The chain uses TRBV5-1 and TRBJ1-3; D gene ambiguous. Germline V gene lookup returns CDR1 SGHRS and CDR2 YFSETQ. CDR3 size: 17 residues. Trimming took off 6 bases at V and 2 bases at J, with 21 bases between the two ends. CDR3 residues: CASTVGSGGRPGNTIYF. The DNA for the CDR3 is TGCGCCAGCACCGTGGGTAGTGGCGGGAGACCTGGAAACACCATATATTTT.

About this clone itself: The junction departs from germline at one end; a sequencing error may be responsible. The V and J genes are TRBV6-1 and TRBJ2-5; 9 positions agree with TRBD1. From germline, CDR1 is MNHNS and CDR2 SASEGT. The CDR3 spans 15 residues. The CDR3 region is CASSEGQGGQGTQYF. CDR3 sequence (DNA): TGTGCCAGCAGTGAAGGACAGGGGGGCCAAGGGACCCAGTACTTC.

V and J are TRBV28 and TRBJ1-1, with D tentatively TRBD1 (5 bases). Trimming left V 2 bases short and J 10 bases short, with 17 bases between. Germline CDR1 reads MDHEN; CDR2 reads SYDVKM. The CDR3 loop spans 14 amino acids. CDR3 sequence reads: CASSLRAGNGGAFF. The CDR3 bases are TGTGCCAGCAGTTTACGGGCAGGGAACGGGGGAGCTTTCTTT.

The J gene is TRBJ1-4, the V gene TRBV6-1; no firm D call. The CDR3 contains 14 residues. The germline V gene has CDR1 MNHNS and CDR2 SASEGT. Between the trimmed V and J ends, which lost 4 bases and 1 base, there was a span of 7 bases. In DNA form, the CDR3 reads TGTGCCAGCAGTGTCCCAGAAACTAATGAAAAACTGTTTTTT. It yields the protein CASSVPETNEKLFF.

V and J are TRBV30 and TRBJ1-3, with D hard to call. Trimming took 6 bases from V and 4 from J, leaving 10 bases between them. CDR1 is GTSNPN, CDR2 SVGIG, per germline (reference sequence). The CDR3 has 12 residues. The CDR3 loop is CACPTGGNTIYF. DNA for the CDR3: TGTGCCTGTCCGACGGGAGGAAACACCATATATTTT.